Listed below are T cell receptor beta chains from one sample, sequenced in a study of blood T cell repertoires in COVID-19. Sequencing was performed with immunoSEQ multiplex PCR; in TCRdb, only in-frame clones are kept and a portion is missing. The profile shows 20,000 to 30,000 clones, roughly 90% of them singletons. Sequenced sample: peripheral blood. The receptors were gathered from a woman aged 60-75 years with active COVID-19. Both conserved end residues are part of each CDR3. The D gene is left open where the match is weak. Where a row states a size, it is once, few, many or the class of an expanded clone; other rows omit it.

D: .; size: few; V: TRBV28; J: TRBJ1-5; CDR3: CASRWGVGSNQPQHF; DNA: TGTGCCAGCAGGTGGGGAGTCGGGAGCAATCAGCCCCAGCATTTT
D: .; size: .; V: TRBV5-5; J: TRBJ2-1; CDR3: CASSLSGRSNNEQFF; DNA: TGTGCCAGCAGCTTGAGTGGGAGGTCAAACAATGAGCAGTTCTTC
D: .; size: once; V: TRBV2; J: TRBJ2-7; CDR3: CASSEFASPNTAYEQYF; DNA: TGTGCCAGCAGTGAATTTGCTAGCCCCAACACCGCCTACGAGCAGTACTTC
D: TRBD2; size: once; V: TRBV19; J: TRBJ2-2; CDR3: CASIAGGASGELFF; DNA: TGTGCCAGTATCGCGGGGGGCGCATCCGGGGAGCTGTTTTTT
D: TRBD1; size: .; V: TRBV10-3; J: TRBJ1-1; CDR3: CAISDWTGDTEAFF; DNA: TGTGCCATCAGTGATTGGACAGGGGACACTGAAGCTTTCTTT
D: .; size: .; V: TRBV5-1; J: TRBJ1-3; CDR3: CASSLAWGVNTIYF; DNA: TGCGCCAGCAGCTTGGCATGGGGGGTAAACACCATATATTTT
D: .; size: .; V: TRBV7-6; J: TRBJ2-2; CDR3: CASSLGLVGELFF; DNA: TGTGCCAGCAGCTTAGGACTCGTCGGGGAGCTGTTTTTT
D: .; size: .; V: TRBV28; J: TRBJ2-3; CDR3: CASSLRYRVGGDTQYF; DNA: TGTGCCAGCAGTTTAAGGTACAGGGTAGGTGGAGATACGCAGTATTTT
D: TRBD2; size: once; V: TRBV23-1; J: TRBJ2-7; CDR3: CASSLSHSGRPTYEQYF; DNA: TGCGCCAGCAGTCTTTCCCATAGCGGGAGGCCCACCTACGAGCAGTACTTC
D: TRBD2; size: .; V: TRBV2; J: TRBJ2-5; CDR3: CASSDASGSTETQYF; DNA: TGTGCCAGCAGTGACGCTAGCGGGAGTACAGAGACCCAGTACTTC
D: .; size: .; V: TRBV7-7; J: TRBJ2-7; CDR3: CASSHRTSTEQYF; DNA: TGTGCCAGCAGCCATAGGACATCCACCGAGCAGTACTTC
D: TRBD2; size: .; V: TRBV19; J: TRBJ2-7; CDR3: CASAQRERSYEQYF; DNA: TGTGCTAGCGCCCAGCGGGAGCGATCCTACGAGCAGTACTTC
D: .; size: medium-sized; V: TRBV10-3; J: TRBJ2-2; CDR3: CAISTRGQGLGAGELFF; DNA: TGTGCCATCAGTACGAGGGGCCAGGGGCTAGGCGCCGGGGAGCTGTTTTTT
D: .; size: .; V: TRBV21-1; J: TRBJ2-1; CDR3: CAPEEGGRARNEQFF; DNA: TGTGCCCCCGAGGAGGGCGGGAGGGCCCGGAATGAGCAGTTCTTC
D: .; size: .; V: TRBV2; J: TRBJ1-1; CDR3: CASSETVNRMNTEAFF; DNA: TGTGCCAGCAGTGAAACGGTTAACAGGATGAACACTGAAGCTTTCTTT
D: .; size: .; V: TRBV7-9; J: TRBJ2-7; CDR3: CASSFAQKPYEQYF; DNA: TGTGCCAGCAGCTTTGCACAAAAACCCTACGAGCAGTACTTC
D: TRBD2; size: .; V: TRBV30; J: TRBJ2-7; CDR3: CAWSGTSWGEQYF; DNA: TGTGCCTGGAGCGGGACTAGTTGGGGAGAGCAGTACTTC
D: .; size: .; V: TRBV11-1; J: TRBJ1-1; CDR3: CASSLGRGFDEAFF; DNA: TGTGCCAGCAGCTTAGGTCGGGGTTTCGATGAAGCTTTCTTT
D: TRBD1; size: .; V: TRBV5-1; J: TRBJ2-5; CDR3: CASSGGQGETQYF; DNA: TGCGCCAGCAGCGGGGGACAGGGAGAGACCCAGTACTTC
D: TRBD2; size: .; V: TRBV7-8; J: TRBJ2-2; CDR3: CASSLPRTSGYTGELFF; DNA: TGTGCCAGCAGCTTGCCTCGGACTAGCGGCTACACCGGGGAGCTGTTTTTT
D: TRBD2; size: .; V: TRBV28; J: TRBJ2-1; CDR3: CASSTLAGTPYNEQFF; DNA: TGTGCCAGCAGTACACTAGCGGGAACCCCCTACAATGAGCAGTTCTTC
D: TRBD1; size: .; V: TRBV18; J: TRBJ1-1; CDR3: CASSYRQGRGTEAFF; DNA: TGTGCCAGCTCATATCGACAGGGTCGTGGCACTGAAGCTTTCTTT
D: TRBD1; size: once; V: TRBV30; J: TRBJ1-3; CDR3: CAWSVLGGQFSGNTIYF; DNA: TGTGCCTGGAGTGTACTCGGGGGACAGTTCTCTGGAAACACCATATATTTT
D: .; size: once; V: TRBV28; J: TRBJ1-1; CDR3: CASSPLDIRRGFF; DNA: TGTGCCAGCAGTCCCTTGGACATCCGAAGGGGTTTCTTT
D: TRBD2; size: .; V: TRBV10-3; J: TRBJ2-5; CDR3: CAISGGGLAGGRETQYF; DNA: TGTGCCATCAGTGGAGGGGGACTAGCGGGAGGCCGAGAGACCCAGTACTTC
D: .; size: .; V: TRBV25-1; J: TRBJ2-1; CDR3: CASSDGGRNEQFF; DNA: TGTGCCAGCAGTGATGGGGGGAGGAATGAGCAGTTCTTC
D: TRBD1; size: .; V: TRBV29-1; J: TRBJ2-2; CDR3: CSVEVGRGRGELFF; DNA: TGCAGCGTTGAAGTCGGCAGGGGGAGAGGGGAGCTGTTTTTT
D: .; size: .; V: TRBV19; J: TRBJ2-1; CDR3: CASIPDNEQFF; DNA: TGTGCCAGTATTCCCGACAATGAGCAGTTCTTC
D: .; size: once; V: TRBV6-5; J: TRBJ2-1; CDR3: CASSYVESNEQFF; DNA: TGTGCCAGCAGTTACGTAGAATCCAATGAGCAGTTCTTC
D: .; size: .; V: TRBV7-3; J: TRBJ1-1; CDR3: CASSSTGDRTEAFF; DNA: TGTGCCAGCAGCTCCACCGGGGATCGAACTGAAGCTTTCTTT
D: .; size: .; V: TRBV28; J: TRBJ2-7; CDR3: CASSMPRVYEQYF; DNA: TGTGCCAGCAGTATGCCAAGAGTCTACGAGCAGTACTTC
D: .; size: .; V: TRBV27; J: TRBJ2-7; CDR3: CASSYNSRGEQYF; DNA: TGTGCCAGCAGTTATAATTCTCGGGGCGAGCAGTACTTC
D: .; size: .; V: TRBV6-5; J: TRBJ1-2; CDR3: CASSGGYGYTF; DNA: TGTGCCAGCAGCGGTGGCTATGGCTACACCTTC
D: TRBD2; size: .; V: TRBV19; J: TRBJ2-3; CDR3: CASSNEGLASNTDTQYF; DNA: TGTGCCAGTAGTAATGAGGGACTAGCGAGCAACACAGATACGCAGTATTTT
D: .; size: .; V: TRBV4-1; J: TRBJ2-7; CDR3: CASSQDLVRGDYEQYF; DNA: TGCGCCAGCAGCCAAGATCTGGTCAGGGGGGATTACGAGCAGTACTTC
D: TRBD1; size: .; V: TRBV27; J: TRBJ2-7; CDR3: CASSKEAGQAYEQYF; DNA: TGTGCCAGCAGTAAGGAGGCGGGACAGGCCTACGAGCAGTACTTC
D: .; size: once; V: TRBV29-1; J: TRBJ1-2; CDR3: CSVALQGNYGYTF; DNA: TGCAGCGTGGCCCTACAGGGCAACTATGGCTACACCTTC